The clone carrying this T cell receptor beta chain was seen repeatedly, ten times or more. Its antigen is unidentified. TCRdb recomputed calls from the 5' RACE reads with MiXCR, one row per CDR3 protein. This sample carries about 100,000 distinct CDR3 sequences, nearly 4.5% of them seen once, and the ten largest clones take around 20%. These data originate in a study of spatial heterogeneity in lung cancer. Time point defined: sample taken at primary tumor resection. Study results and caveats: Counts of expanded alpha and beta TCRs within tumors tracked the tumor nonsynonymous mutation count.

The CDR3 has 15 amino acids. The V and J ends lost 4 bases and 4 bases respectively, with 13 bases between them. CDR1 SNHLY and CDR2 FYNNEI come from the germline V gene. The gene calls are TRBV2 and TRBJ2-2; D is unresolved. The receptor's source is a male donor with early-stage non-small cell lung cancer. The sequencing here drew on lung tumor tissue, taken at surgery. CDR3 amino acids: CASSVQLGSTGELFF. CDR3 nucleotide sequence: TGTGCCAGCAGTGTACAATTGGGGTCCACCGGGGAGCTGTTTTTT.